The sequence of this T cell receptor (beta chain) was determined in a study of OX40 agonist ivuxolimab in advanced cancers. Measured with immunoSEQ multiplex PCR; TCRdb has only the in-frame clones, and not every one. The table includes around 80,000 clones, approximately 85% detected once. People who had autoimmune disease history or systemic immunosuppression were excluded. On this clone itself: Its antigen remains unidentified.

The germline V and J ends were trimmed by 8 bases and 2 bases, with 7 bases remaining between them. Germline lookup yields CDR1 MDHEN and CDR2 SYDVKM. CDR3 size: 13 residues. Study results and caveats: Averaging showed that CD8+ T cells had more expanded clones than CD4+ did. Some patients who did not respond also had low normalized T-cell clonal expansion.

The sample here was CD4+ or CD8+ T cells sorted from blood, taken in a trial of the OX40 agonist ivuxolimab. This chain uses TRBV28 with TRBJ2-6; possible D gene TRBD1, 5 bases. This receptor was obtained from an adult with an advanced solid tumor such as melanoma, head and neck, liver or kidney cancer. The CDR3 DNA reads as TGTGCCAGCCTACAGGCTGGGGCCAACGTCCTGACTTTC. It yields the protein CASLQAGANVLTF.